A selection of T cell receptor beta chains follows, all from one sample in a study of blood T cells in healthy people across ages. MiXCR, applied by TCRdb to the 5' RACE reads, yields one record per CDR3 protein. Of 1.4 million to 1.5 million distinct CDR3 sequences listed, around 39% are singletons. Sequences were obtained from blood. The receptors stem from a woman aged 18-29 years in good health. Both conserved end residues are part of each CDR3. The order of the fields is V gene, J gene, D gene, clone size, CDR3 DNA, CDR3 protein. D genes are given only for firm matches. Size values are once, few and many counts, or a class for expanded clones, and some rows have none.

v_gene: TRBV20-1
j_gene: TRBJ1-4
d_gene: NA
abundance: NA
CDR3nt: TGCAGTGCGGTACAACCAGGCCAGGAAAAACTGTTTTTT
CDR3aa: CSAVQPGQEKLFF

v_gene: TRBV20-1
j_gene: TRBJ1-4
d_gene: TRBD1
abundance: NA
CDR3nt: TGCAGTGCCCGGGACAGCCACCTCGAAAAACTGTTTTTT
CDR3aa: CSARDSHLEKLFF

v_gene: TRBV2
j_gene: TRBJ1-5
d_gene: NA
abundance: NA
CDR3nt: TGTGCCAGCAGTGGGCCAGAGAATCAGCCCCAGCATTTT
CDR3aa: CASSGPENQPQHF

v_gene: TRBV20-1
j_gene: TRBJ2-5
d_gene: TRBD1
abundance: NA
CDR3nt: TGCAGTGCCCAACTGCAGGGGGCAGGGGAGACCCAGTACTTC
CDR3aa: CSAQLQGAGETQYF

v_gene: TRBV7-9
j_gene: TRBJ1-6
d_gene: NA
abundance: NA
CDR3nt: TGTGCCAGCAGCTTAGGGGCAGGAGGGCCGAATTCACCCCTCCACTTT
CDR3aa: CASSLGAGGPNSPLHF

v_gene: TRBV20-1
j_gene: TRBJ2-3
d_gene: TRBD2
abundance: NA
CDR3nt: TGCAGTGCTAGAAATCCTAGCGGGCGTGACACAGATACGCAGTATTTT
CDR3aa: CSARNPSGRDTDTQYF

v_gene: TRBV20-1
j_gene: TRBJ2-3
d_gene: TRBD2
abundance: few
CDR3nt: TGCAGCCCACTAGCGGGAGGGGGCACAGATACGCAGTATTTT
CDR3aa: CSPLAGGGTDTQYF

v_gene: TRBV7-2
j_gene: TRBJ1-2
d_gene: TRBD1
abundance: once
CDR3nt: TGTGCCAGCAGCTCAAGGACAGGGGGTGGCCACACCTTC
CDR3aa: CASSSRTGGGHTF

v_gene: TRBV21-1
j_gene: TRBJ2-5
d_gene: NA
abundance: few
CDR3nt: TGTGCCAGCAGCCCCGGACCGATATTACAAGAGACCCAGTACTTC
CDR3aa: CASSPGPILQETQYF

v_gene: TRBV5-1
j_gene: TRBJ1-2
d_gene: TRBD1
abundance: NA
CDR3nt: TGCGCCAGCAGCCTGGGACAGGGTCATGGCTACACCTTC
CDR3aa: CASSLGQGHGYTF

v_gene: TRBV29-1
j_gene: TRBJ2-1
d_gene: NA
abundance: NA
CDR3nt: TGCAGCGTTGTTGGTGGGGCCAGCGGCACCTCCTACAATGAGCAGTTCTTC
CDR3aa: CSVVGGASGTSYNEQFF

v_gene: TRBV15
j_gene: TRBJ2-5
d_gene: NA
abundance: few
CDR3nt: TGTGCCACCAGCGGAGAGACCCAGTACTTC
CDR3aa: CATSGETQYF

v_gene: TRBV20-1
j_gene: TRBJ2-7
d_gene: NA
abundance: few
CDR3nt: TGCAGTGCTAGAGGGGAAGTGCAATCCTACGAGCAGTACTTC
CDR3aa: CSARGEVQSYEQYF

v_gene: TRBV6-6
j_gene: TRBJ2-1
d_gene: NA
abundance: NA
CDR3nt: TGTGCCACCACTTCTAGAGCTAACTACAATGAGCAGTTCTTC
CDR3aa: CATTSRANYNEQFF

v_gene: TRBV29-1
j_gene: TRBJ2-5
d_gene: TRBD2
abundance: NA
CDR3nt: TGCAGCGTTGAGCTTGCTAGCGGGAGGGCCGATTCTGTTCAGCAGTACTTC
CDR3aa: CSVELASGRADSVQQYF

v_gene: TRBV2
j_gene: TRBJ2-7
d_gene: NA
abundance: few
CDR3nt: TGTGCCAGCAGTGTGTCCCAGGGCCCCTACGAGCAGTACTTC
CDR3aa: CASSVSQGPYEQYF

v_gene: TRBV20-1
j_gene: TRBJ2-7
d_gene: NA
abundance: NA
CDR3nt: TGCAGTGCTAGAGATCTCGGGGGGCTTGGAGACGAGCAGTACTTC
CDR3aa: CSARDLGGLGDEQYF

v_gene: TRBV13
j_gene: TRBJ1-2
d_gene: NA
abundance: few
CDR3nt: TGTGCCAGCAGTTCAGCCGCCTCGGACTACACCTTC
CDR3aa: CASSSAASDYTF

v_gene: TRBV30
j_gene: TRBJ1-6
d_gene: NA
abundance: NA
CDR3nt: TGTGCCTTTTTACAGGGATCTGGGTGGGATTCTTCACCCCTCCACTTT
CDR3aa: CAFLQGSGWDSSPLHF

v_gene: TRBV30
j_gene: TRBJ2-5
d_gene: NA
abundance: NA
CDR3nt: TGTGCCTGGAGTGCTTATTTGGGGGAGACCCAGTACTTC
CDR3aa: CAWSAYLGETQYF

v_gene: TRBV25-1
j_gene: TRBJ2-4
d_gene: NA
abundance: NA
CDR3nt: TGTGCCAGCAGTGATCACGCAAGGGGCACCAAAAACATTCAGTACTTC
CDR3aa: CASSDHARGTKNIQYF

v_gene: TRBV10-3
j_gene: TRBJ2-5
d_gene: TRBD2
abundance: few
CDR3nt: TGTGCCATCAGTGAGCGTGGACTAGCGGGAGAGACCCAGTACTTC
CDR3aa: CAISERGLAGETQYF

v_gene: TRBV5-4
j_gene: TRBJ1-2
d_gene: NA
abundance: NA
CDR3nt: TGTGCCAGCAGCCGGGACCCGACGGGCTATGGCTACACCTTC
CDR3aa: CASSRDPTGYGYTF

v_gene: TRBV5-1
j_gene: TRBJ2-7
d_gene: NA
abundance: NA
CDR3nt: TGCGCCAGCAGCTTGGATAACTCCTACAATGAGCAGTACTTC
CDR3aa: CASSLDNSYNEQYF

v_gene: TRBV30
j_gene: TRBJ2-5
d_gene: NA
abundance: NA
CDR3nt: TGTGCCTGGAGTCCCACGGGCTTCCAAGAGACCCAGTACTTC
CDR3aa: CAWSPTGFQETQYF

v_gene: TRBV3-1
j_gene: TRBJ1-6
d_gene: NA
abundance: NA
CDR3nt: TGTGCCAGCAGCCAAGATGAGGGTTTTGTGTCGCCCCTCCACTTT
CDR3aa: CASSQDEGFVSPLHF

v_gene: TRBV7-9
j_gene: TRBJ2-1
d_gene: NA
abundance: once
CDR3nt: TGTGCCATCCAGTTGTCAGTTGGCTGCAATGAGCAGTTCTTC
CDR3aa: CAIQLSVGCNEQFF

v_gene: TRBV5-1
j_gene: TRBJ1-2
d_gene: TRBD1
abundance: few
CDR3nt: TGCGCCAGCAGCCCACAGGGGGCGGGTGACTATGGCTACACCTTC
CDR3aa: CASSPQGAGDYGYTF

v_gene: TRBV27
j_gene: TRBJ2-7
d_gene: NA
abundance: NA
CDR3nt: TGTGCCAGCAGTTTATCGGTCCAGGGTTTATACGAGCAGTACTTC
CDR3aa: CASSLSVQGLYEQYF

v_gene: TRBV5-1
j_gene: TRBJ2-7
d_gene: NA
abundance: NA
CDR3nt: TGCGCCAGCAGCTTGGGCCCTCAGTTCGACGAGCAGTACTTC
CDR3aa: CASSLGPQFDEQYF

v_gene: TRBV20-1
j_gene: TRBJ2-7
d_gene: TRBD2
abundance: many
CDR3nt: TGCAGTGCTAGCGGGAGGGCCTACGAGCAGTACTTC
CDR3aa: CSASGRAYEQYF

v_gene: TRBV3-1
j_gene: TRBJ1-2
d_gene: NA
abundance: NA
CDR3nt: TGTGCCAGCAGCCCGAACGCCGCTGGCTACACCTTC
CDR3aa: CASSPNAAGYTF

v_gene: TRBV12-3/TRBV12-4
j_gene: TRBJ1-2
d_gene: NA
abundance: NA
CDR3nt: TGTGCCAGCACCCCGGGGGGGCTGTATGGCTACACCTTC
CDR3aa: CASTPGGLYGYTF

v_gene: TRBV7-9
j_gene: TRBJ1-2
d_gene: TRBD1
abundance: many
CDR3nt: TGTGCCAGCACCTTCGACAGGGGACGGGGAGATGGCTACACCTTC
CDR3aa: CASTFDRGRGDGYTF

v_gene: TRBV4-2
j_gene: TRBJ2-5
d_gene: TRBD2
abundance: few
CDR3nt: TGTGCCAGCACCGCAACTAGCGGGGGTTACAATGAGCAGTACTTC
CDR3aa: CASTATSGGYNEQYF

v_gene: TRBV7-2
j_gene: TRBJ2-1
d_gene: NA
abundance: once
CDR3nt: TGTGCCAGCAGCCCACCGGGACTGCAGAACAATGAGCAGTTCTTC
CDR3aa: CASSPPGLQNNEQFF

v_gene: TRBV6-2/TRBV6-3
j_gene: TRBJ2-1
d_gene: TRBD2
abundance: NA
CDR3nt: TGTGCCAGCAGTTACTCGACTGCGGGAGGACCCCACAATGAGCAGTTCTTC
CDR3aa: CASSYSTAGGPHNEQFF

v_gene: TRBV6-6
j_gene: TRBJ1-3
d_gene: NA
abundance: NA
CDR3nt: TGTGCCAGCAGTTCACTGGGGCAGGGAAACACCATATATTTT
CDR3aa: CASSSLGQGNTIYF

v_gene: TRBV20-1
j_gene: TRBJ2-1
d_gene: TRBD2
abundance: few
CDR3nt: TGCAGTGCTACTGCGGCGGGAGGGTGGGATGAGCAGTTCTTC
CDR3aa: CSATAAGGWDEQFF

v_gene: TRBV19
j_gene: TRBJ2-1
d_gene: TRBD2
abundance: once
CDR3nt: TGTGCCAGTAGTATTTGGGAGGGCGCCGGATGTGAGCAGTTCTTC
CDR3aa: CASSIWEGAGCEQFF

v_gene: TRBV7-8
j_gene: TRBJ2-1
d_gene: TRBD2
abundance: few
CDR3nt: TGTGCCAGCAGCTGGGCGGGGGGGCGTGAGCAGTTCTTC
CDR3aa: CASSWAGGREQFF

v_gene: TRBV9
j_gene: TRBJ1-2
d_gene: TRBD1
abundance: NA
CDR3nt: TGTGCCAGCAGCCCAGACAGGGTTTACTATGGCTACACCTTC
CDR3aa: CASSPDRVYYGYTF

v_gene: TRBV20-1
j_gene: TRBJ2-1
d_gene: NA
abundance: few
CDR3nt: TGCAGTGCTAGAGATCCCGGGGGCCACTACAATGAGCAGTTCTTC
CDR3aa: CSARDPGGHYNEQFF

v_gene: TRBV27
j_gene: TRBJ2-3
d_gene: TRBD1
abundance: NA
CDR3nt: TGTGCCAGCAGTTTAGACAGGGTTAGCACAGATACGCAGTATTTT
CDR3aa: CASSLDRVSTDTQYF

v_gene: TRBV28
j_gene: TRBJ1-6
d_gene: TRBD1
abundance: NA
CDR3nt: TGTGCCAGCAGCTCCGGGACAGGGGATTCACCCCTCCACTTT
CDR3aa: CASSSGTGDSPLHF

v_gene: TRBV10-3
j_gene: TRBJ2-3
d_gene: TRBD2
abundance: few
CDR3nt: TGTGCCATCAGCGGGACTAGCGGACTAAGCACAGATACGCAGTATTTT
CDR3aa: CAISGTSGLSTDTQYF

v_gene: TRBV2
j_gene: TRBJ2-1
d_gene: TRBD2
abundance: NA
CDR3nt: TGTGCCAGCAGTGAAGTGGGACTAGCGGGAAAGTTGTTCTTC
CDR3aa: CASSEVGLAGKLFF

v_gene: TRBV6-5
j_gene: TRBJ2-2
d_gene: TRBD2
abundance: NA
CDR3nt: TGTGCCAGCAGAAGACGCGGCGGGAGGGCCACCGGGGAGCTGTTTTTT
CDR3aa: CASRRRGGRATGELFF

v_gene: TRBV10-1
j_gene: TRBJ2-3
d_gene: NA
abundance: many
CDR3nt: TGCGCCAGCAGTGAGCAGCCTAGCGTTGCAGATACGCAGTATTTT
CDR3aa: CASSEQPSVADTQYF

v_gene: TRBV29-1
j_gene: TRBJ1-1
d_gene: NA
abundance: NA
CDR3nt: TGCAGCTCGCGTCACTACAGGGAGAACACTGAAGCTTTCTTT
CDR3aa: CSSRHYRENTEAFF

v_gene: TRBV20-1
j_gene: TRBJ2-5
d_gene: NA
abundance: once
CDR3nt: TGCAGGGCGGTCGGAGAGACCCAGTACTTC
CDR3aa: CRAVGETQYF

v_gene: TRBV12-3/TRBV12-4
j_gene: TRBJ1-2
d_gene: NA
abundance: NA
CDR3nt: TGTGCCAGCAGTTTGACACCAAATCCCCGCTACACCTTC
CDR3aa: CASSLTPNPRYTF

v_gene: TRBV5-1
j_gene: TRBJ2-6
d_gene: NA
abundance: once
CDR3nt: TGCGCCAGCAGCCGCGGGACCTCTGGGGCCAACGTCCTGACTTTC
CDR3aa: CASSRGTSGANVLTF

v_gene: TRBV20-1
j_gene: TRBJ2-3
d_gene: NA
abundance: NA
CDR3nt: TGCAGCCAGGACGGACGCACAGATACGCAGTATTTT
CDR3aa: CSQDGRTDTQYF

v_gene: TRBV25-1
j_gene: TRBJ1-2
d_gene: NA
abundance: NA
CDR3nt: TGTGCCAGCAGTGAAGCAGGCCTCTATGGCTACACCTTC
CDR3aa: CASSEAGLYGYTF

v_gene: TRBV25-1
j_gene: TRBJ1-2
d_gene: NA
abundance: NA
CDR3nt: TGTGCCAGCAGTGAATCCCGTTGGGGTGGCTACACCTTC
CDR3aa: CASSESRWGGYTF

v_gene: TRBV3-1
j_gene: TRBJ1-1
d_gene: TRBD1
abundance: NA
CDR3nt: TGTGCCAGCAGCCAAGTCCCCGGACAGGGATCGACTGAAGCTTTCTTT
CDR3aa: CASSQVPGQGSTEAFF

v_gene: TRBV28
j_gene: TRBJ1-1
d_gene: TRBD1
abundance: NA
CDR3nt: TGTACCAGCGGGGGACAGGGGCAGATGTACACTGAAGCTTTCTTT
CDR3aa: CTSGGQGQMYTEAFF

v_gene: TRBV12-3/TRBV12-4
j_gene: TRBJ2-1
d_gene: NA
abundance: few
CDR3nt: TGTGCCAGCGAGAGTAACTCTGGGGGTGGTGAGCAGTTCTTC
CDR3aa: CASESNSGGGEQFF

v_gene: TRBV7-6
j_gene: TRBJ1-5
d_gene: NA
abundance: few
CDR3nt: TGTGCCAGCAGCTTAGGCGGGGTCAACCAGCCCCAGCATTTT
CDR3aa: CASSLGGVNQPQHF